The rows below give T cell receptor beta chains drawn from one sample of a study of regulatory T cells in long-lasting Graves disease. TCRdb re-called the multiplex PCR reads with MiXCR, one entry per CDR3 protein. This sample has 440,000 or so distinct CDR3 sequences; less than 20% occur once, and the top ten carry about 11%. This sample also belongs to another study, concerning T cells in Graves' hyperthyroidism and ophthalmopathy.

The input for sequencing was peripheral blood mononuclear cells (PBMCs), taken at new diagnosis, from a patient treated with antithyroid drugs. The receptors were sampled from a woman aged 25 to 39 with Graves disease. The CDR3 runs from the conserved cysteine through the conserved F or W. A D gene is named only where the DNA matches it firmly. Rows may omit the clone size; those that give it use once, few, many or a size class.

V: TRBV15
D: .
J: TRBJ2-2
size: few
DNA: TGTGCCACCAGCAGAGGGGACAAAGCCGGGGAGCTGTTTTTT
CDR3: CATSRGDKAGELFF

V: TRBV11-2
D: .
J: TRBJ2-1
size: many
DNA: TGTGCCAGCACCCGCTTGGCCAACAATGAGCAGTTCTTC
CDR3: CASTRLANNEQFF

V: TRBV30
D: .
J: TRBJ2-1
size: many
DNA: TGTGCCTGGACCTGGGGTGAGGGCTCCTACAATGAGCAGTTCTTC
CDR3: CAWTWGEGSYNEQFF

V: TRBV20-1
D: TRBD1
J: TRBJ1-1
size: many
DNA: TGCAGTGCCTGGACAGGGAGTGACACTGAAGCTTTCTTT
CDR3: CSAWTGSDTEAFF

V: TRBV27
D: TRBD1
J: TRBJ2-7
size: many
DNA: TGTGCCAGCAGTAACGGACAGGGGGCAAACGAGCAGTACTTC
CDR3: CASSNGQGANEQYF

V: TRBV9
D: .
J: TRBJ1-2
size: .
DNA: TGTGCCAGCAGCGTAGTAGCTGAGGGTCCGACCTTC
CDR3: CASSVVAEGPTF

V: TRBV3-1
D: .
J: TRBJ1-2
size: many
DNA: TGTGCCAGCGGGGGTGGAACGGGTGGCTACACCTTC
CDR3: CASGGGTGGYTF

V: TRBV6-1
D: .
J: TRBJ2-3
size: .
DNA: TGTGCCAGCAGTGACCGGGGGAGAACAGATACGCAGTATTTT
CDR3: CASSDRGRTDTQYF

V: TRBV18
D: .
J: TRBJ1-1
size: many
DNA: TGTGCCAGCTCGACGGGGGGAAGTGCGGCTGAAGCTTTCTTT
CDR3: CASSTGGSAAEAFF

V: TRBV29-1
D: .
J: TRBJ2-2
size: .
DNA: TGCAGCGTTGAAGCTCTGAACACCGGGGAGCTGTTTTTT
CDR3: CSVEALNTGELFF

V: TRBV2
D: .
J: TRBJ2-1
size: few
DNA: TGTGCCAGCAGTGAATGGATGGAGGGGATGGCCTACAATGAGCAGTTCTTC
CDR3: CASSEWMEGMAYNEQFF

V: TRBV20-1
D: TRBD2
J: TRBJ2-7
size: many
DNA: TGCAGTGCTACTAGCGGCACCTACTCCTACGAGCAGTACTTC
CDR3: CSATSGTYSYEQYF

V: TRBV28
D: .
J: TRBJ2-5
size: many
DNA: TGTGCCAGCAGAGGCTTAGGGGGAAGTTGGGAGACCCAGTACTTC
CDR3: CASRGLGGSWETQYF

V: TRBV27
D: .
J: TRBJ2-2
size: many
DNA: TGTGCCAGCAGTTATAGAGCGGGTGCGAACACCGGGGAGCTGTTTTTT
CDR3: CASSYRAGANTGELFF